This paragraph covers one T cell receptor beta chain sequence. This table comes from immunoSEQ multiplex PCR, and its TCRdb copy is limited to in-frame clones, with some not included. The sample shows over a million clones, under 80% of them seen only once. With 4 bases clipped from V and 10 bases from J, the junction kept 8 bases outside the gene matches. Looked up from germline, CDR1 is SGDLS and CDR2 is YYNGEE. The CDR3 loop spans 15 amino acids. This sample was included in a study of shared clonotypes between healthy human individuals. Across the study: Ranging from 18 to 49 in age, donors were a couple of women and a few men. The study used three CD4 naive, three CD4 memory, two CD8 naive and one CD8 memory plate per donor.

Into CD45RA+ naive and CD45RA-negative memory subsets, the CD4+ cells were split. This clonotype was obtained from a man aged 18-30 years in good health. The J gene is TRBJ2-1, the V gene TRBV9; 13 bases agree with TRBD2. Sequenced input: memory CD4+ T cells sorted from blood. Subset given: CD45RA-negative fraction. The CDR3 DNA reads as TGTGCCAGCAGCCCCCGACTAGCGGGAGGAAACGAGCAGTTCTTC. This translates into CASSPRLAGGNEQFF.